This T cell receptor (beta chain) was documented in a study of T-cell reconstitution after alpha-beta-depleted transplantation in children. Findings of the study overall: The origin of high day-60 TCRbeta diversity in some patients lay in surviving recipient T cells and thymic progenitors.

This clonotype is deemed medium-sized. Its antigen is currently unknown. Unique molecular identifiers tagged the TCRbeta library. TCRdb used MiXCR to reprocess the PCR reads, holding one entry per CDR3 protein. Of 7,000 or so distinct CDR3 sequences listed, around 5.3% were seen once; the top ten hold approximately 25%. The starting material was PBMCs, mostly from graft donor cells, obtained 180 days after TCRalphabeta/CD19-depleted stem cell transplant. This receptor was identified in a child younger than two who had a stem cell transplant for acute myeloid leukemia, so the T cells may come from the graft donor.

CDR3 in DNA: TGTGCCAGCAGCGCAGGGGCTAGCGGATACAATGAGCAGTTCTTC. Translation: CASSAGASGYNEQFF. The rearrangement uses TRBV9 and TRBJ2-1, with D perhaps matching TRBD2 (7 bases). In germline, CDR1 is SGDLS, CDR2 YYNGEE. CDR3 length: 15 amino acids. The V gene lost 3 bases and the J gene lost 4 bases, with 14 bases spanning the gap.